The 27 T cell receptor beta chains reported below all come from one sample, sequenced in a study of cytomegalovirus exposure and HLA in healthy donors. Here immunoSEQ multiplex PCR was the method, and the copy in TCRdb shows in-frame clones only, minus some. Found here are approximately 62,000 clones, about 91% of them singletons; the top ten hold 1.3%. Sequenced material: PBMCs. These receptors all stem from a woman younger than 35 in good health and CMV-seronegative.

CDR3 sequence (DNA): TGTGCCAGCAGAGGAGATTGGAGCACAGATACGCAGTATTTT. This codes for CASRGDWSTDTQYF. The gene calls are TRBV6-6 and TRBJ2-3; no clear D. The germline V gene encodes CDR1 MNHNY and CDR2 SVGAGI (reference sequence). The CDR3 length is 14 residues. The ends were cut back, 6 bases at V and 0 bases at J, with 10 bases in the middle.

The genes are TRBV7-2 and TRBJ2-3; D might be TRBD1 (5 bases). CDR1 is SGHTA, CDR2 FQGNSA, per germline. Trimming removed 5 bases from V and 2 bases from J, with 11 bases in between. The CDR3 is 14 residues long. The CDR3 coding sequence is TGTGCCAGCAGCGACAGAACTAACACAGATACGCAGTATTTT. Protein sequence: CASSDRTNTDTQYF.

The rearrangement links TRBV6-6 to TRBJ1-2; possibly TRBD1 for D (5 bases). This CDR3 comprises 15 residues. V was trimmed by 6 bases and J by 8 bases, leaving 22 bases between them. Germline CDR1 reads MNHNY; CDR2 reads SVGAGI (reference sequence). The CDR3 spells CASSKHGFGGVGYTF. The CDR3, as DNA: TGTGCCAGCAGCAAGCATGGTTTCGGGGGAGTGGGCTACACCTTC.

The V call is TRBV25-1, the J call TRBJ1-2; D call uncertain. V gave up 8 bases and J gave up 6 bases, with 7 bases separating them. Germline CDR1 is MGHDK and CDR2 is SYGVNS. This CDR3 comprises 10 residues. DNA for the CDR3: TGTGCCAGCTTGGCAGATGGCTACACCTTC. This encodes CASLADGYTF.

The chain has TRBV5-6 and TRBJ1-6, with D tentatively TRBD1 (6 bases). The V gene's germline CDR1 is SGHDT and CDR2 YYEEEE. V gave up 4 bases and J gave up 4 bases, with 15 bases separating them. The CDR3 consists of 16 residues. The CDR3 reads CASSLDPGAYNSPLHF. CDR3 nucleotides: TGTGCCAGCAGCCTGGACCCAGGGGCGTATAATTCACCCCTCCACTTT.

This chain joins TRBV29-1 and TRBJ2-3; the match to TRBD2 covers 9 bases. Germline V gene data show CDR1 as SQVTM and CDR2 as ANQGSEA. CDR3 length equals 14 residues. V trimming: 1 base; J trimming: 7 bases; junction bases outside the gene matches: 6. The CDR3 loop is CSVEGGGAGYTQYF. CDR3 bases: TGCAGCGTTGAAGGCGGGGGGGCTGGGTATACGCAGTATTTT.

The chain employs TRBV11-3 and TRBJ2-3, with 7 bases identical to TRBD2. Germline assignment: CDR1 SGHNT and CDR2 YENEEA. CDR3 length equals 13 residues. With 5 bases clipped from V and 13 bases from J, the junction kept 12 bases outside the gene matches. In nucleotides, the CDR3 is TGTGCCAGCAGCCGGGGGAGGGCATTCGGGGAGTATTTT. This gives the protein CASSRGRAFGEYF.

A few counts support this clone. This chain connects TRBV4-1 to TRBJ2-6; possibly TRBD1 for D (6 bases). The CDR3 contains 17 residues. Germline V gene sequence: CDR1 MGHRA, CDR2 YSYEKL. V gave up 0 bases and J gave up 0 bases, with 9 bases separating them. CDR3 in amino acids: CASSQETGFSGANVLTF. DNA for the CDR3: TGCGCCAGCAGCCAAGAAACAGGGTTCTCTGGGGCCAACGTCCTGACTTTC.

This chain joins TRBV19 and TRBJ1-5; possibly TRBD1 for D (6 bases). The CDR3 has 14 residues. Germline assignment: CDR1 LNHDA and CDR2 SQIVND (reference sequence). V lost 10 bases to trimming and J lost 7 bases, with 20 bases between them. The CDR3 spells CATLGVQGDQPQHF. DNA of the CDR3: TGTGCCACCTTGGGCGTACAGGGAGACCAGCCCCAGCATTTT.

This chain joins TRBV2 and TRBJ1-2; 9 bases are a match to TRBD1. The CDR3 extends over 16 amino acids. V shed 3 bases and J 11 bases; nucleotides not matched to a gene: 16. Per germline, CDR1 SNHLY and CDR2 FYNNEI. As DNA, the CDR3 is TGTGCCAGCAGTGAGTGGGACAGGGTAGAGCTTATCGGGTACACCTTC. The encoded protein is CASSEWDRVELIGYTF.

The chain recombines TRBV28 with TRBJ1-2; perhaps TRBD1 as D (5 bases). CDR1 is MDHEN, CDR2 SYDVKM, per germline. V lost 3 bases and J 3 bases, leaving 17 bases between the germline ends. The CDR3 is 16 residues long. The CDR3: CASSFGTAGPYYGYTF. The CDR3 nucleotides are TGTGCCAGCAGTTTTGGGACGGCGGGACCTTACTATGGCTACACCTTC.

The chain recombines TRBV4-1 with TRBJ2-1; 8 bases align to TRBD1. Per germline, CDR1 MGHRA and CDR2 YSYEKL. Trimming removed 0 bases from V and 4 bases from J; junction bases left unmatched: 14. The CDR3 is 19 residues long. DNA of the CDR3: TGCGCCAGCAGCCAAGATTCGTCTTACGGACAGGGCCTATACAATGAGCAGTTCTTC. This sequence encodes CASSQDSSYGQGLYNEQFF.

This chain links TRBV5-6 with TRBJ2-7; TRBD1 agrees at 9 bases. Germline V gene lookup returns CDR1 SGHDT and CDR2 YYEEEE. The CDR3 is 13 amino acids. V shed 4 bases, J shed 4 bases, and the junction held 3 bases outside the gene matches. The CDR3 DNA reads as TGTGCCAGCAGCCCAGACAGGGGGTACGAGCAGTACTTC. Protein product: CASSPDRGYEQYF.

The chain uses TRBV5-1 and TRBJ1-1; D is undetermined. The CDR3 spans 15 residues. Trimming cost V 1 base and J 4 bases, with 14 bases left between them. CDR1 is SGHRS and CDR2 is YFSETQ in the germline V gene. The CDR3 region is CASSLNPGRSTEAFF. CDR3 DNA: TGCGCCAGCAGCTTGAACCCGGGGAGGAGCACTGAAGCTTTCTTT.

J is TRBJ2-7 and V is TRBV5-1, with 7 nucleotides matching TRBD1. J gave up 5 bases and V 4 bases, and 12 bases lay outside the gene matches. This CDR3 region has 15 residues. From germline, CDR1 is SGHRS and CDR2 YFSETQ. The CDR3 nucleotides are TGCGCCAGCAGCGTACAGACAGGGTTTCGGAACGAGCAGTACTTC. This sequence encodes CASSVQTGFRNEQYF. Using reference TRBV5-1 and TRBJ2-7 for the parts outside the CDR3, the full variable domain is KAGVTQTPRYLIKTRGQQVTLSCSPISGHRSVSWYQQTPGQGLQFLFEYFSETQRNKGNFPGRFSGRQFSNSRSEMNVSTLELGDSALYLCASSVQTGFRNEQYFGPGTRLTVT.

This chain joins TRBV5-1 and TRBJ2-7; 9 bases map to TRBD1. The length of the CDR3 is 13 residues. With V trimmed by 5 bases and J by 7 bases, 7 bases remained unmatched. From germline, CDR1 is SGHRS and CDR2 YFSETQ. Here the CDR3 DNA reads TGCGCCAGCAGTTCCCGGACAGGGGAAGAGCAGTACTTC. As protein: CASSSRTGEEQYF. The variable domain in full, completed from reference TRBV5-1 and TRBJ2-7, reads KAGVTQTPRYLIKTRGQQVTLSCSPISGHRSVSWYQQTPGQGLQFLFEYFSETQRNKGNFPGRFSGRQFSNSRSEMNVSTLELGDSALYLCASSSRTGEEQYFGPGTRLTVT.

The chain joins TRBV28 to TRBJ2-3; 9 bases match TRBD2. The CDR3 consists of 15 residues. Germline values: CDR1 MDHEN, CDR2 SYDVKM. Losses at the gene ends were 5 bases for V and 2 bases for J; bases not matched to a gene: 5. The CDR3 reads CASSRLAEVTDTQYF. The DNA for the CDR3 is TGTGCCAGCAGTCGACTAGCGGAAGTCACAGATACGCAGTATTTT.

The chain couples TRBV11-2 to TRBJ2-1, with 9 bases identical to TRBD2. Germline V gene sequence: CDR1 SGHAT, CDR2 FQNNGV. The CDR3 has 15 amino acids. V lost 4 bases to trimming and J lost 5 bases; unmatched junction nucleotides: 6. The CDR3 is CASSSRLAANNEQFF. The CDR3 nucleotides read TGTGCCAGCAGCTCCCGACTAGCGGCAAACAATGAGCAGTTCTTC.

This clone has just a few counts. This chain uses TRBV15 with TRBJ2-2, with 8 bases lining up with TRBD1. The V and J ends lost 5 bases and 4 bases, in that order; junction bases with no gene match: 6. The CDR3 totals 15 residues. The germline gives CDR1 LNHNV, CDR2 YYDKDF (reference sequence). The CDR3 loop is CATSPTGEPTGELFF. CDR3 DNA: TGTGCCACCAGCCCGACAGGGGAGCCCACCGGGGAGCTGTTTTTT. Variable domain in full (rest from reference TRBV15 and TRBJ2-2): DAMVIQNPRYQVTQFGKPVTLSCSQTLNHNVMYWYQQKSSQAPKLLFHYYDKDFNNEADTPDNFQSRRPNTSFCFLDIRSPGLGDTAMYLCATSPTGEPTGELFFGEGSRLTVL.

This clone was seen more than once but under ten times. The gene calls are TRBV28 and TRBJ2-1; 7 nucleotides line up with TRBD2. The germline gives CDR1 MDHEN, CDR2 SYDVKM. Trimming cost V 7 bases and J 9 bases; bases outside gene matches: 15. The CDR3 has 15 amino acids. CDR3 region: CASTPGGGRAPEQFF. The CDR3 nucleotides are TGTGCCAGCACCCCGGGGGGTGGCCGGGCCCCTGAGCAGTTCTTC.

The chain couples TRBV11-3 to TRBJ1-3; TRBD1 aligns across 7 bases. Germline trimming cut 5 bases from V and 7 bases from J; bases unmatched to any gene: 14. Germline V lookup: CDR1 SGHNT, CDR2 YENEEA. This CDR3 is 16 amino acids long. The DNA of the CDR3 is TGTGCCAGCAGCAAGACCCGCGGACAGGCCAGGAACACCATATATTTT. Protein product: CASSKTRGQARNTIYF.

This chain links TRBV10-3 with TRBJ1-1, with 10 bases identical to TRBD1. The CDR3 has 16 residues. V gave up 7 bases and J gave up 5 bases; unmatched junction bases: 13. CDR1 is ENHRY and CDR2 is SYGVKD in the germline V gene. The CDR3 loop is CAITDPGQGRGTEAFF. The DNA for the CDR3 is TGTGCCATCACCGACCCGGGACAGGGGCGGGGGACTGAAGCTTTCTTT.

The table lists this clone with a few counts. The V and J genes are TRBV27 and TRBJ2-1; weak D call: TRBD2 (7 bases). This CDR3 contains 14 residues. The germline V gene has CDR1 MNHEY and CDR2 SMNVEV (reference sequence). The V and J ends lost 8 bases and 1 base respectively, with 12 bases between them. This chain's CDR3 is CASSRGASYNEQFF. The CDR3 DNA is TGTGCCAGCTCCCGGGGGGCTTCCTACAATGAGCAGTTCTTC.

The chain recombines TRBV28 with TRBJ2-7; D unresolved. Germline-derived CDR1 and CDR2 are MDHEN and SYDVKM. V was clipped by 2 bases and J by 4 bases, with 6 bases between them. CDR3 length: 12 residues. This chain's CDR3 is CASSLAAYEQYF. The DNA for the CDR3 is TGTGCCAGCAGTTTAGCTGCGTACGAGCAGTACTTC.

J is TRBJ1-1 and V is TRBV7-8, with D possibly TRBD1 on 5 matching bases. With 5 bases removed from V and 1 base from J, the gap between germline ends came to 17 bases. CDR1 SGHVS and CDR2 FQNEAQ come from the germline V gene. The CDR3 runs 16 residues. The CDR3 region has the DNA TGTGCCAGCAGCCTAGAGGGGTACAGACAGAACACTGAAGCTTTCTTT. This encodes CASSLEGYRQNTEAFF.

The V and J genes are TRBV18 and TRBJ1-2; 8 bases line up with TRBD1. Germline CDR1 is KGHSH and CDR2 is LQKENI. There are 15 residues in the CDR3. V gave up 1 base and J gave up 3 bases; unmatched junction bases: 4. The CDR3 region has the DNA TGTGCCAGCTCACCACGGTTACAGGGGGACTATGGCTACACCTTC. It codes for CASSPRLQGDYGYTF.

V is TRBV30 and J is TRBJ1-4; tentative D call: TRBD1 (5 bases). This CDR3 has 15 residues. V lost 0 bases and J lost 3, with 11 bases in between. Germline V gene sequence: CDR1 GTSNPN, CDR2 SVGIG (reference sequence). The CDR3 loop reads CAWSVLDSPNEKLFF. The CDR3 coding sequence is TGTGCCTGGAGTGTACTTGACAGCCCTAATGAAAAACTGTTTTTT.